These 16 T cell receptor beta chains originate from one sample sequenced in a study of immune characterization of retroperitoneal liposarcoma. Via MiXCR, TCRdb re-called the PCR reads, giving one row per CDR3 protein. The table shows some 10,000 distinct CDR3 sequences, with 28% occurring only once. The source material was tumor tissue. Receptors originate from a male donor with retroperitoneal liposarcoma.

This clonotype was seen a few times. The chain joins TRBV6-1 to TRBJ1-5; tentatively, D is TRBD1 (6 bases). The CDR3 length is 14 residues. CDR1 and CDR2 from the germline V gene are MNHNS and SASEGT. Trimming stripped 5 bases from V and 2 bases from J, with 10 bases between. The CDR3 reads CASSPSGGNQPQHF. CDR3 nucleotide sequence: TGTGCCAGCAGTCCCTCAGGGGGCAATCAGCCCCAGCATTTT.

The chain carries TRBV6-1 and TRBJ2-3; the D is unclear. The germline V and J ends were trimmed by 0 bases and 2 bases, with 0 bases remaining between them. The V gene's germline CDR1 is MNHNS and CDR2 SASEGT. CDR3 length: 12 amino acids. In DNA, the CDR3 is TGTGCCAGCAGTGAAGCCACAGATACGCAGTATTTT. Protein product: CASSEATDTQYF.

This clonotype is judged medium-sized. The rearrangement links TRBV6-6 to TRBJ2-1; no clear D gene. The V gene lost 0 bases and the J gene lost 13 bases, with 16 bases spanning the gap. The CDR3 spans 14 residues. The germline V gene encodes CDR1 MNHNY and CDR2 SVGAGI (reference sequence). In DNA, the CDR3 is TGTGCCAGCAGTTACTCCCGCAGGCAAGAGACCCAGTTCTTC. Translation: CASSYSRRQETQFF.

The sample holds a few counts of this clonotype. With a much larger clone just one base away, this may be a read error. No conserved phenylalanine or tryptophan is present at the end of the CDR3, so a read error is the likely explanation. V is TRBV6-8 and J is TRBJ2-1; D gene uncertain. CDR1 is MNHGY and CDR2 is SAAAGT in the germline V gene. There are 12 residues in the CDR3. V was clipped by 6 bases and J by 5 bases, with 8 bases between them. The CDR3 region has the DNA TGTGCCAGCAGGGATCGGGACAATGAGCAGTTCTCC. This codes for CASRDRDNEQFS.

This clonotype is medium-sized within its sample. V and J are TRBV7-2 and TRBJ2-1; 9 bases are a match to TRBD2. Germline trimming cut 1 base from V and 7 bases from J; bases unmatched to any gene: 5. CDR1 and CDR2 from the germline V gene are SGHTA and FQGNSA. The CDR3 runs 15 residues. The CDR3 sequence: CASSLGSGRTNEQFF. As DNA, the CDR3 is TGTGCCAGCAGCTTAGGTAGCGGGAGAACGAATGAGCAGTTCTTC.

The chain joins TRBV27 to TRBJ2-3; TRBD2 might be the D (7 bases). Germline V gene lookup returns CDR1 MNHEY and CDR2 SMNVEV (reference sequence). Trimming pared 5 bases from V and 2 bases from J, leaving 14 bases between. The CDR3 has 15 amino acids. The CDR3 DNA reads TGTGCCAGCAGTAGGGAGGGACACCACACAGATACGCAGTATTTT. It specifies CASSREGHHTDTQYF.

This clonotype was counted a few times. The chain links TRBV27 to TRBJ2-1; 9 bases fit TRBD1. The CDR3 length is 13 residues. V dropped 2 bases and J dropped 10; count of bases not matched to a gene: 3. The germline gives CDR1 MNHEY, CDR2 SMNVEV (reference sequence). CDR3 bases: TGTGCCAGCAGTTTAACAGGGGGCTACGAGCAGTTCTTC. This sequence encodes CASSLTGGYEQFF.

The V call is TRBV11-1, the J call TRBJ2-1, with a possible D match to TRBD1 (5 bases). The CDR3 contains 15 residues. Deletions cut 1 base from V and 5 bases from J, with 12 bases between. From germline, CDR1 is SGHAT and CDR2 FQDESV (reference sequence). The chain's CDR3 is CASSLEFAGNNEQFF. In DNA form, the CDR3 reads TGTGCCAGCAGCTTAGAATTTGCAGGGAACAATGAGCAGTTCTTC.

This chain connects TRBV6-1 to TRBJ2-3; 8 bases map to TRBD1. The J call may not be correct, given that the DNA end is closer to TRBJ2-7. CDR1 is MNHNS and CDR2 is SASEGT in the germline V gene. The CDR3 length is 12 residues. The CDR3 is CASSRQGPEQYF. The DNA for the CDR3 is TGTGCCAGCAGTAGACAGGGGCCTGAGCAGTACTTC.

The chain combines TRBV11-2 with TRBJ2-1; D remains unclear. Germline V gives CDR1 SGHAT, CDR2 FQNNGV. Trimming removed 5 bases from V and 3 bases from J, with 5 bases in between. The CDR3 has 12 residues. CDR3 sequence (DNA): TGTGCCAGCAGCCTTTACTACAATGAGCAGTTCTTC. Protein: CASSLYYNEQFF.

In this sample, this clonotype is medium-sized. The CDR3 sequence is CASKGPAGENEQFF. Written as DNA, the CDR3 is TGTGCCAGCAAGGGCCCAGCGGGAGAAAATGAGCAGTTCTTC. The chain has TRBV12-3 or TRBV12-4 and TRBJ2-1, with 8 bases matching TRBD2. The CDR3 totals 14 residues. V trimming: 7 bases; J trimming: 7 bases; junction bases outside the gene matches: 9.

In this sample, this clonotype is medium-sized. The chain links TRBV7-2 to TRBJ2-3; no reliable D call. Germline values: CDR1 SGHTA, CDR2 FQGNSA. V lost 0 bases, J lost 6 bases, and 7 bases lay in between. This CDR3 has 13 amino acids. The DNA for the CDR3 is TGTGCCAGCAGCTTAGCTCCACAGGATACGCAGTATTTT. Protein product: CASSLAPQDTQYF.

This clonotype is termed medium-sized. The chain joins TRBV12-3 or TRBV12-4 to TRBJ1-5; D unclear. Between the trimmed V and J ends, which lost 3 bases and 6 bases, there was a span of 15 bases. This CDR3 comprises 15 residues. The CDR3 region is CASSLFGEGSQPQHF. The CDR3 region has the DNA TGTGCCAGCAGTTTGTTTGGGGAAGGTAGTCAGCCCCAGCATTTT.

The CDR3 is CASSLGGWGEQYF. The CDR3 DNA reads as TGTGCCAGCAGCCTGGGGGGGTGGGGGGAGCAGTACTTC. The chain recombines TRBV12-3 or TRBV12-4 with TRBJ2-4; 7 bases map to TRBD2. CDR3 size: 13 residues. V was clipped by 6 bases and J by 13 bases; unmatched bases: 12.

The chain combines TRBV7-9 with TRBJ2-1; D gene uncertain. TRBJ2-7 matches the DNA end more closely, so the J call is doubtful. The CDR3 sequence is 15 residues long. Per germline, CDR1 SEHNR and CDR2 FQNEAQ (reference sequence). As DNA, the CDR3 is TGTGCCAGCAGCTTAATTCCCAGCACCTACAATGAGCAGTACTTC. This codes for CASSLIPSTYNEQYF.

This clonotype was found a few times. The genes are TRBV6-1 and TRBJ2-1; 7 nucleotides match TRBD2. The last part of the DNA fits TRBJ2-7 better; the J call may be wrong. The CDR3 covers 14 residues. The V gene's germline CDR1 is MNHNS and CDR2 SASEGT. The CDR3 region is CATGGTGGSYEQYF. In nucleotides, the CDR3 is TGTGCCACCGGGGGGACGGGGGGCTCCTACGAGCAGTACTTC.